The sequence of this TCR beta chain was determined in a study of shared clonotypes between healthy human individuals. Overall study context: Donors were a couple of women and a few men aged 18 to 49. Study findings and constraints: Clonotype sharing among the donors was expected to vary with sequencing depth. Naive subsets generally exceeded memory subsets in estimated richness.

On this clone: The antigen is undetermined.

Method: immunoSEQ multiplex PCR; TCRdb's copy keeps in-frame clones and lacks some. The sample carries about 1.5 million clones, roughly 95% recorded once. Germline CDR1 and CDR2: SGDLS and YYNGEE. V shed 1 base and J shed 2 bases, with 15 bases lying between them. There are 16 residues in the CDR3. This clonotype was obtained from a man aged 30 to 45 in good health. The chain recombines TRBV9 with TRBJ2-5; D is ambiguous. Sample: naive CD4+ T cells sorted from blood. The subset: CD45RA+ positively selected. CDR3 amino acids: CASSVKPPILQETQYF. The DNA of the CDR3 is TGTGCCAGCAGCGTAAAGCCTCCCATATTACAAGAGACCCAGTACTTC.